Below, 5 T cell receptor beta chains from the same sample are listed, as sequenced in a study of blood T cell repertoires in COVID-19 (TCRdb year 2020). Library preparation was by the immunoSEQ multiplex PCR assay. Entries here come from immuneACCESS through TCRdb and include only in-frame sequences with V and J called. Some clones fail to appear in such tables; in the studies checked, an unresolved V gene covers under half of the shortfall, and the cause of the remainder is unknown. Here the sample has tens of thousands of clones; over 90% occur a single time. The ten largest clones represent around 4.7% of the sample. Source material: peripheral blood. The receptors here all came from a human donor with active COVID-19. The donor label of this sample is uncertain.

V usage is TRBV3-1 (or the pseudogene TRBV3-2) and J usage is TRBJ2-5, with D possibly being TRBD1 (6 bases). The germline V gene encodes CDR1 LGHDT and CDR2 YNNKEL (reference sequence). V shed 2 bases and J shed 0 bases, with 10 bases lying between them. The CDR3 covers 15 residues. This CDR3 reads CASSQSTGYQETQYF. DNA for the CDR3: TGTGCCAGCAGCCAAAGCACAGGGTACCAAGAGACCCAGTACTTC.

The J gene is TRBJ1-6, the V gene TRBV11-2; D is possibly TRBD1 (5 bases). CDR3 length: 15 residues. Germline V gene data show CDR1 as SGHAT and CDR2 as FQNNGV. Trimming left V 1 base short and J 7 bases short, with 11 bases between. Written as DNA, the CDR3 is TGTGCCAGCAGCTTAGGGGCGACAGCGAATTCACCCCTCCACTTT. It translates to CASSLGATANSPLHF.

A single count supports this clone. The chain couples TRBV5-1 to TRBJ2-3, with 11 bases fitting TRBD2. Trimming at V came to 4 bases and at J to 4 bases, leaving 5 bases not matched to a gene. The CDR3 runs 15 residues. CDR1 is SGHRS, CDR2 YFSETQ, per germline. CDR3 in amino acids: CASSVTSGVADTQYF. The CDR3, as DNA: TGCGCCAGCAGCGTGACTAGCGGGGTCGCAGATACGCAGTATTTT.

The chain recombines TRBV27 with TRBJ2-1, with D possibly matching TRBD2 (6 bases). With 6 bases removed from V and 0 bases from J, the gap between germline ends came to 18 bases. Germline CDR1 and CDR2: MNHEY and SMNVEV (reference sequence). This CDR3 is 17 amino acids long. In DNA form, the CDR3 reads TGTGCCAGCAGCCCTCCCGTGACTAGGAGCTCCTACAATGAGCAGTTCTTC. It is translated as CASSPPVTRSSYNEQFF.

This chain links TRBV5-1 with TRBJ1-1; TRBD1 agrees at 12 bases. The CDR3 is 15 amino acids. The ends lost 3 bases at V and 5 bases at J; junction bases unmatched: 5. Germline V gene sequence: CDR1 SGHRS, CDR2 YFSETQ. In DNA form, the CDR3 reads TGCGCCAGCAGCTCGGGACAGGGGGCAGGGACTGAAGCTTTCTTT. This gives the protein CASSSGQGAGTEAFF. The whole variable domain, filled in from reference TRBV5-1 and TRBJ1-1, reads KAGVTQTPRYLIKTRGQQVTLSCSPISGHRSVSWYQQTPGQGLQFLFEYFSETQRNKGNFPGRFSGRQFSNSRSEMNVSTLELGDSALYLCASSSGQGAGTEAFFGQGTRLTVV.